Below, 27 T cell receptor beta chains from the same sample are listed, as sequenced in a study of pediatric ulcerative colitis. Sequenced by immunoSEQ multiplex PCR; TCRdb stores in-frame clones only, minus some. The sample has 55,000 to 70,000 clones; over 80% are singletons. The sequenced sample consisted of blood. These receptors were taken from a boy aged 10-17 years who was a control in a study of pediatric ulcerative colitis.

J is TRBJ1-5 and V is TRBV19; D gene unclear. Looked up from germline, CDR1 is LNHDA and CDR2 is SQIVND (reference sequence). This CDR3 has 14 amino acids. V was clipped by 6 bases and J by 7 bases, with 16 bases between them. The CDR3 DNA is TGTGCCAGTAGAGAGGACGCTACGGGGCAGCCCCAGCATTTT. Amino acids: CASREDATGQPQHF. Combining the CDR3 with reference TRBV19 and TRBJ1-5 gives the whole variable domain DGGITQSPKYLFRKEGQNVTLSCEQNLNHDAMYWYRQDPGQGLRLIYYSQIVNDFQKGDIAEGYSVSREKKESFPLTVTSAQKNPTAFYLCASREDATGQPQHFGDGTRLSIL.

V is TRBV10-3 and J is TRBJ2-7, with 9 nucleotides matching TRBD2. The CDR3 runs 20 residues. The germline V gene has CDR1 ENHRY and CDR2 SYGVKD. V gave up 3 bases and J gave up 3 bases; unmatched junction bases: 21. In nucleotides, the CDR3 is TGTGCCATCAGTGATATTGACAGTAGCGGGGGCCGACTAATTTTCTACGAGCAGTACTTC. Translating gives CAISDIDSSGGRLIFYEQYF.

In its sample, this clone was seen once. The rearrangement joins TRBV7-2 to TRBJ1-1; 10 positions agree with TRBD1. This CDR3 contains 15 residues. Germline CDR1 and CDR2: SGHTA and FQGNSA. Trimming at V came to 1 base and at J to 3 bases, leaving 2 bases not matched to a gene. This CDR3 reads CASSLGDRGYTEAFF. The CDR3 DNA follows: TGTGCCAGCAGCTTAGGGGACAGGGGATACACTGAAGCTTTCTTT.

This rearrangement joins TRBV29-1 to TRBJ1-1; TRBD1 is a possible D gene (5 bases). CDR1 is SQVTM, CDR2 ANQGSEA, per germline. Trimming removed 6 bases at V and 3 bases at J, with 14 bases between. CDR3 length equals 13 residues. The CDR3 region has the DNA TGCAGCGTCGGGATTCAGGGCGACACTGAAGCTTTCTTT. Translated, it gives CSVGIQGDTEAFF. Variable domain in full (rest from reference TRBV29-1 and TRBJ1-1): SAVISQKPSRDICQRGTSLTIQCQVDSQVTMMFWYRQQPGQSLTLIATANQGSEATYESGFVIDKFPISRPNLTFSTLTVSNMSPEDSSIYLCSVGIQGDTEAFFGQGTRLTVV.

The V gene is TRBV10-1, the J gene TRBJ1-3, with D possibly TRBD1 on 6 matching bases. Trimming took 5 bases from V and 2 from J, leaving 10 bases between them. Germline CDR1 reads WNHNN; CDR2 reads SYGVQD (reference sequence). This CDR3 is 14 amino acids long. CDR3 amino acids: CASSRQGTGNTIYF. The CDR3 coding sequence is TGCGCCAGCAGTCGGCAGGGGACTGGAAACACCATATATTTT.

V gene TRBV11-2 combines with J gene TRBJ1-1; weak D call: TRBD1 (6 bases). This CDR3 comprises 15 residues. Trimming removed 1 base from V and 6 bases from J, with 15 bases in between. Germline loops: CDR1 SGHAT, CDR2 FQNNGV. CDR3 sequence: CASSLVRGDGAEAFF. CDR3 nucleotide sequence: TGTGCCAGCAGCTTAGTCAGGGGCGATGGCGCTGAAGCTTTCTTT.

The chain carries TRBV7-9 and TRBJ2-7; maybe TRBD2 (5 bases). The CDR3 extends over 12 amino acids. Trimming took off 5 bases at V and 5 bases at J, with 10 bases between the two ends. From germline, CDR1 is SEHNR and CDR2 FQNEAQ (reference sequence). This CDR3 is CASSAEGDEQYF. The CDR3 DNA reads TGTGCCAGCAGCGCCGAGGGAGACGAGCAGTACTTC. The whole variable domain, filled in from reference TRBV7-9 and TRBJ2-7, reads DTGVSQNPRHKITKRGQNVTFRCDPISEHNRLYWYRQTLGQGPEFLTYFQNEAQLEKSRLLSDRFSAERPKGSFSTLEIQRTEQGDSAMYLCASSAEGDEQYFGPGTRLTVT.

The chain uses TRBV15 and TRBJ2-5, with 9 bases that match TRBD2. Germline V gives CDR1 LNHNV, CDR2 YYDKDF (reference sequence). The CDR3 length is 18 residues. J was trimmed by 3 bases and V by 0 bases; bases with no gene match: 11. The CDR3 loop is CATSRDLTSGTNKETQYF. The CDR3 coding sequence is TGTGCCACCAGCAGAGATTTGACTAGCGGAACGAACAAAGAGACCCAGTACTTC.

The chain employs TRBV19 and TRBJ1-4; 9 bases agree with TRBD1. The V gene's germline CDR1 is LNHDA and CDR2 SQIVND (reference sequence). The CDR3 has 16 amino acids. After removal of 4 bases from V and 5 bases from J, the junction contained 8 bases not matched to a gene. Here the CDR3 DNA reads TGTGCCAGTAGTAAAATTATAGGACAGGGGAATGAAAAACTGTTTTTT. Translating gives CASSKIIGQGNEKLFF.

This clone was detected once. Within the sample, other DNA sequences also encode this same CDR3. The chain joins TRBV10-1 to TRBJ1-4, with TRBD1 matching over 8 bases. The germline CDR1 and CDR2 sequences are WNHNN and SYGVQD (reference sequence). There are 13 residues in the CDR3. The V and J ends lost 6 bases and 10 bases, in that order; junction bases with no gene match: 7. For the CDR3, the DNA is TGCGCCAGCAGCCGGACAGGGAACGGAAAACTGTTTTTT. Translated: CASSRTGNGKLFF.

This clone was seen only a few times. This chain uses TRBV2 with TRBJ2-2; D is uncertain. Germline V gene data show CDR1 as SNHLY and CDR2 as FYNNEI. The CDR3 extends over 15 amino acids. Trimming took 6 bases from V and 5 from J, leaving 16 bases between them. The CDR3 spells CASSPVELTTGELFF. CDR3 bases: TGTGCCAGCAGCCCAGTGGAGCTAACAACCGGGGAGCTGTTTTTT.

The V and J genes are TRBV25-1 and TRBJ2-5; possibly TRBD1 for D (7 bases). Germline assignment: CDR1 MGHDK and CDR2 SYGVNS. CDR3 size: 14 residues. V was trimmed by 8 bases and J by 2 bases, leaving 15 bases between them. For the CDR3, the DNA is TGTGCCAGCCGCCCCCAGGGGGGACAAGAGACCCAGTACTTC. Protein: CASRPQGGQETQYF.

The J gene is TRBJ2-2, the V gene TRBV18; 7 bases agree with TRBD2. The V gene end was trimmed by 1 base and the J gene end by 1 base; junction bases not matched to a gene: 6. Germline loops: CDR1 KGHSH, CDR2 LQKENI. The CDR3 runs 17 residues. The chain's CDR3 is CASSPQLTGGNTGELFF. The CDR3 DNA reads TGTGCCAGCTCACCACAGTTGACGGGAGGGAACACCGGGGAGCTGTTTTTT. The full variable domain, with the rest looked up from reference TRBV18 and TRBJ2-2, is NAGVMQNPRHLVRRRGQEARLRCSPMKGHSHVYWYRQLPEEGLKFMVYLQKENIIDESGMPKERFSAEFPKEGPSILRIQQVVRGDSAAYFCASSPQLTGGNTGELFFGEGSRLTVL.

V gene TRBV9 combines with J gene TRBJ2-5; D remains unclear. The CDR3 spans 14 residues. The ends were cut back, 0 bases at V and 5 bases at J, with 11 bases in the middle. Germline V gene lookup returns CDR1 SGDLS and CDR2 YYNGEE. CDR3 nucleotides: TGTGCCAGCAGCGTAGGACCCAAACAGGAGACCCAGTACTTC. Translating it yields CASSVGPKQETQYF. The full variable domain, rest sourced from reference TRBV9 and TRBJ2-5, is DSGVTQTPKHLITATGQRVTLRCSPRSGDLSVYWYQQSLDQGLQFLIQYYNGEERAKGNILERFSAQQFPDLHSELNLSSLELGDSALYFCASSVGPKQETQYFGPGTRLLVL.

The chain has TRBV6-5 and TRBJ2-3, with D hard to call. V shed 5 bases and J shed 1 base, with 13 bases lying between them. CDR1 is MNHEY, CDR2 SVGAGI, per germline. There are 15 residues in the CDR3. DNA for the CDR3: TGTGCCAGCAGTCCTCGACACGAGCGCACAGATACGCAGTATTTT. Translated: CASSPRHERTDTQYF.

A single count supports this clone. The V and J genes are TRBV2 and TRBJ2-2; D possibly corresponds to TRBD1 (5 bases). The germline CDR1 and CDR2 sequences are SNHLY and FYNNEI. This CDR3 contains 16 residues. V was cut by 6 bases and J by 2 bases, with 16 bases left in between. CDR3 protein: CASSLMGQDNTGELFF. The CDR3 DNA sequence: TGTGCCAGCAGCCTAATGGGGCAGGATAACACCGGGGAGCTGTTTTTT.

V is TRBV9 and J is TRBJ1-3, with 9 bases fitting TRBD1. CDR3 length: 16 residues. The germline gives CDR1 SGDLS, CDR2 YYNGEE. V gave up 3 bases and J gave up 2 bases; unmatched junction bases: 6. CDR3 sequence reads: CASSAPGQGPGNTIYF. DNA of the CDR3: TGTGCCAGCAGCGCACCGGGACAGGGCCCTGGAAACACCATATATTTT.

V and J are TRBV4-3 and TRBJ1-3; D perhaps matches TRBD1 (5 bases). V was pared by 0 bases and J by 9 bases, with 21 bases between. Germline lookup yields CDR1 LGHNA and CDR2 YSLEER. There are 17 residues in the CDR3. CDR3 DNA: TGCGCCAGCAGCCAAGATCCGGAGGGGTCGGCGCTTAGCACCATATATTTT. Protein: CASSQDPEGSALSTIYF.

The rearrangement joins TRBV9 to TRBJ2-1, with TRBD1 matching over 7 bases. Unmatched junction bases numbered 21, after V lost 3 bases and J lost 15 bases. Germline CDR1 and CDR2: SGDLS and YYNGEE. This CDR3 has 16 amino acids. CDR3 protein: CASSDLQDRADRLLFF. CDR3 coding DNA: TGTGCCAGCAGCGACCTCCAAGACAGGGCGGATCGTTTGTTGTTCTTC.

This rearrangement joins TRBV27 to TRBJ2-7; 9 nucleotides match TRBD2. V lost 5 bases, J lost 6 bases, and 8 bases stayed unmatched. Germline values: CDR1 MNHEY, CDR2 SMNVEV (reference sequence). The CDR3 spans 14 residues. CDR3 sequence reads: CASSGVAGAGEQYF. The CDR3 nucleotides are TGTGCCAGCAGTGGGGTAGCGGGAGCGGGCGAGCAGTACTTC.

V is TRBV5-4 and J is TRBJ2-7, with D possibly matching TRBD1 (5 bases). The V gene lost 3 bases and the J gene lost 4 bases, with 17 bases spanning the gap. The germline V gene has CDR1 SGHNT and CDR2 YYREEE (reference sequence). The CDR3 has 15 residues. This CDR3 reads CASSSKGRVRYEQYF. The CDR3 DNA reads TGTGCCAGCAGCTCCAAAGGCAGGGTAAGGTACGAGCAGTACTTC. Supplemented by reference TRBV5-4 and TRBJ2-7, the full variable domain reads ETGVTQSPTHLIKTRGQQVTLRCSSQSGHNTVSWYQQALGQGPQFIFQYYREEENGRGNFPPRFSGLQFPNYSSELNVNALELDDSALYLCASSSKGRVRYEQYFGPGTRLTVT.

The chain recombines TRBV4-1 with TRBJ2-7, with 7 bases fitting TRBD1. V dropped 0 bases and J dropped 2; count of bases not matched to a gene: 10. CDR1 is MGHRA, CDR2 YSYEKL, per germline. The length of the CDR3 is 17 residues. CDR3 sequence (DNA): TGCGCCAGCAGCCAAGATCGGCCGGGACAGACAACCTACGAGCAGTACTTC. This encodes CASSQDRPGQTTYEQYF.

This clone turned up a few times. The chain combines TRBV6-1 with TRBJ1-5; 7 bases agree with TRBD1. The CDR3 is 14 residues long. Germline trimming cut 8 bases from V and 6 bases from J; bases unmatched to any gene: 10. Germline V gene sequence: CDR1 MNHNS, CDR2 SASEGT. CDR3 sequence: CASGGDRWAQPQHF. The CDR3 bases are TGTGCCAGCGGCGGGGACAGATGGGCTCAGCCCCAGCATTTT.

The chain joins TRBV7-3 to TRBJ2-5; 7 bases are a match to TRBD1. This CDR3 is built from 15 residues. Trimming took 3 bases from V and 4 from J; bases not matched to a gene: 8. The germline V gene encodes CDR1 SGHTA and CDR2 FQGTGA. In DNA form, the CDR3 reads TGTGCCAGCAGCTTGGGACCTACAGGGGCAGAGACCCAGTACTTC. This gives the protein CASSLGPTGAETQYF. The complete variable domain, with remaining parts taken from reference TRBV7-3 and TRBJ2-5, reads GAGVSQTPSNKVTEKGKYVELRCDPISGHTALYWYRQSLGQGPEFLIYFQGTGAADDSGLPNDRFFAVRPEGSVSTLKIQRTERGDSAVYLCASSLGPTGAETQYFGPGTRLLVL.

This chain joins TRBV18 and TRBJ1-1; no reliable D call. This CDR3 has 15 amino acids. Trimming cost V 0 bases and J 1 base, with 9 bases left between them. Germline loops: CDR1 KGHSH, CDR2 LQKENI. In nucleotides, the CDR3 is TGTGCCAGCTCACCACCACGACCGGGGAACACTGAAGCTTTCTTT. Translating gives CASSPPRPGNTEAFF.

The chain has TRBV6-4 and TRBJ2-3, with D possibly being TRBD1 (6 bases). Trimming shortened V by 4 bases and J by 5 bases, and 10 bases separated the two germline ends. This CDR3 has 13 residues. Germline assignment: CDR1 MRHNA and CDR2 SNTAGT. The CDR3 sequence is CASSADSVDTQYF. CDR3 DNA: TGTGCCAGCAGTGCGGACAGTGTAGATACGCAGTATTTT.

The table lists this clone with a count of one. The V gene is TRBV27, the J gene TRBJ2-1; 8 positions match TRBD2. Germline trimming cut 5 bases from V and 3 bases from J; bases unmatched to any gene: 3. CDR1 MNHEY and CDR2 SMNVEV come from the germline V gene (reference sequence). The CDR3 runs 14 residues. CDR3 nucleotide sequence: TGTGCCAGCAGTCCCGGGAGGGACTACAATGAGCAGTTCTTC. Translation gives CASSPGRDYNEQFF.